Many counts were recorded for the clone carrying this T cell receptor (beta chain). The sample is drawn from a study of blood T cell repertoires in COVID-19. Study-level background: There were acute and convalescent COVID-19 samples, and they came from the United States, Italy and Spain.

Assay: immunoSEQ multiplex PCR; the TCRdb copy retains only in-frame clones and omits some. The sample lists approximately 300,000 clones; nearly 90% were seen once. From germline, CDR1 is MNHNY and CDR2 SVGAGI (reference sequence). The V and J ends lost 0 bases and 8 bases respectively, with 16 bases between them. This CDR3 comprises 16 residues. The gene calls are TRBV6-6 and TRBJ1-4; TRBD1 is a possible D gene (5 bases). This clonotype was obtained from a woman younger than 30 with acute COVID-19. The sample comprised PBMCs or T cells enriched from blood (not recorded which). CDR3 sequence: CASSYSIREGAEKLFF. The DNA of the CDR3 is TGTGCCAGCAGTTACTCGATCAGGGAGGGTGCGGAAAAACTGTTTTTT.